A selection of T cell receptor beta chains follows, all from one sample in a study of blood T cells in healthy people across ages. TCRdb re-called the 5' RACE reads through MiXCR, storing one row per CDR3 protein. The sample comprises about 800,000 distinct CDR3 sequences, 20% to 30% of which are singletons, and around 3.6% rests with the top ten. The data also belong to a second study, concerning T cells of mothers and their children.

Material: blood. The origin of the receptors is a boy aged 5 to 17 in good health. CDR3s include the opening cysteine and the closing phenylalanine or tryptophan. A D gene is named only where the DNA matches it firmly. Size is omitted from some rows. Given values are once, few, many or a class for expanded clones.

few	.	TRBJ1-2	TRBV4-3	TGCGCCAGCAGCCAAATCGAACAGGGACAAAACTATGGCTACACCTTC	CASSQIEQGQNYGYTF
.	.	TRBJ1-6	TRBV29-1	TGCAGCGTTGAGGTGGGCAAGAATTCACCCCTCCACTTT	CSVEVGKNSPLHF
.	.	TRBJ2-5	TRBV24-1	TGTGCCACCAGTGCCTTGAAAAGCGGCGAAGAGACCCAGTACTTC	CATSALKSGEETQYF
.	.	TRBJ2-1	TRBV7-2	TGTGCCAGCAGCTTACTAGTAATGGCCTACAATGAGCAGTTCTTC	CASSLLVMAYNEQFF
.	.	TRBJ2-3	TRBV12-3/TRBV12-4	TGTGCCAGCAGAGTGCAGATAGATACGCAGTATTTT	CASRVQIDTQYF
few	.	TRBJ2-2	TRBV7-9	TGTGCCAGCAGCGCGGACAGTTTAGGGCGCACCGGGGAGCTGTTTTTT	CASSADSLGRTGELFF
.	.	TRBJ2-5	TRBV28	TGTGCCAGCGGGTGGGAGACCCAGTACTTC	CASGWETQYF
few	.	TRBJ2-7	TRBV20-1	TGCAGTGCGCCGCAAGATTACGAGCAGTACTTC	CSAPQDYEQYF
few	TRBD1	TRBJ2-2	TRBV14	TGTGCCAGCAGCTTAGCCGGGACAGGAGACACCGGGGAGCTGTTTTTT	CASSLAGTGDTGELFF
few	.	TRBJ2-5	TRBV10-3	TGTGCCATCAGTGAGGCAGCCCTGCTGTTCTTC	CAISEAALLFF
.	.	TRBJ2-2	TRBV6-1	TGTGCCAGCAGTGAACTTGTAGTATCGGCCGGGGAGCTGTTTTTT	CASSELVVSAGELFF
.	.	TRBJ1-2	TRBV7-9	TGTGCCAGCAGCTTAGCGGAGACCGGGAGCTATGGCTACACCTTC	CASSLAETGSYGYTF
few	.	TRBJ2-3	TRBV7-2	TGTGCCAGCAGTATAGGCGGGCGTGGGGGAACAGATACGCAGTATTTT	CASSIGGRGGTDTQYF
.	TRBD1	TRBJ2-7	TRBV9	TGTGCCAGCAGCTCCCGAGGGGGCAATCCCTACGAGCAGTACTTC	CASSSRGGNPYEQYF
.	TRBD1	TRBJ2-1	TRBV29-1	TGCAGCGTCTCCGGGACAGGGGTCTACAATGAGCAGTTCTTC	CSVSGTGVYNEQFF
.	.	TRBJ2-3	TRBV7-2	TGTGCCAGCAGCTTAGATTCGGCTAGCACAGATACGCAGTATTTT	CASSLDSASTDTQYF
few	.	TRBJ1-2	TRBV18	TGTGCCAGCTCACCAAACCACGATGGCTACACCTTC	CASSPNHDGYTF
.	.	TRBJ2-4	TRBV2	TGTGCCAGCAGTGTGGAGGGACTGAAAAACATTCAGTACTTC	CASSVEGLKNIQYF
many	.	TRBJ2-5	TRBV29-1	TGCAGCGTTGCCGAGGCGCAAGAGACCCAGTACTTC	CSVAEAQETQYF
.	TRBD2	TRBJ2-1	TRBV4-3	TGCGCCAGCAGCCCGGGACCGGGAGGGCCCGGATATGAGCAGTTCTTC	CASSPGPGGPGYEQFF
.	TRBD2	TRBJ2-5	TRBV29-1	TGCAGCGTTATCGGGCGGGAGGAGACCCAGTACTTC	CSVIGREETQYF
.	.	TRBJ2-1	TRBV7-2	TGTGCCAGCAGCTTAGAGGGAGTCGATGAGCAGTTCTTC	CASSLEGVDEQFF
few	.	TRBJ2-1	TRBV20-1	TGCAGTGCTAGAGACTTTCGAGAGGTGATCAATGAGCAGTTCTTC	CSARDFREVINEQFF
few	.	TRBJ2-5	TRBV6-6	TGTGCCAGCAGTTACTCGGTCCAGGGGGGTAAAGAGACCCAGCACTTC	CASSYSVQGGKETQHF
few	.	TRBJ2-3	TRBV6-6	TGTGCCAGCAGACAAGGACCGTCGCCAGATACGCAGTATTTT	CASRQGPSPDTQYF
few	.	TRBJ1-6	TRBV6-5	TGTGCCAGCAGGAACGGACGGAGAAATTCACCCCTCCACTTT	CASRNGRRNSPLHF
few	TRBD1	TRBJ1-1	TRBV14	TGTGCCAGCAGCCCCGACAGGGTGCTCAACACTGAAGCTTTCTTT	CASSPDRVLNTEAFF
.	.	TRBJ2-3	TRBV7-2	TGTGCCAGCAGCTTAGTCGGGACAACAGATACGCAGTATTTT	CASSLVGTTDTQYF
few	TRBD2	TRBJ2-4	TRBV19	TGTGCCAGTAGTATAACTAGCGGGACTATTCAGTACTTC	CASSITSGTIQYF
few	.	TRBJ2-4	TRBV5-1	TGCGCCAGCAGCCCAACCCGCAGCACCCTAGCCAAAAACATTCAGTACTTC	CASSPTRSTLAKNIQYF
few	TRBD1	TRBJ2-5	TRBV7-9	TGTGCCAGCAGCACTCCGGGACAGGGGTTCCAAGAGACCCAGTACTTC	CASSTPGQGFQETQYF
few	TRBD1	TRBJ1-1	TRBV11-1	TGTGCCAGCAGATCAGGACAGGGGACTGAAGCTTTCTTT	CASRSGQGTEAFF
.	.	TRBJ2-3	TRBV6-4	TGTGCCAGCAGTCCAACGGGGGAGCAGGGGACGCAGTATTTT	CASSPTGEQGTQYF
.	TRBD1	TRBJ2-4	TRBV12-3/TRBV12-4	TGTGCCAGCAGTTTAGTAGGGACAGACCTAGCCAAAAACACTCAGTACTTC	CASSLVGTDLAKNTQYF
.	.	TRBJ1-5	TRBV7-2	TGTGCCAGCAGCTTAGTACAGGGAGAAAATCAGCCCCAGCATTTT	CASSLVQGENQPQHF
.	TRBD1	TRBJ2-5	TRBV19	TGTGCCATCGGGACAGGCCAAGAGACCCAGTACTTC	CAIGTGQETQYF
.	TRBD1	TRBJ1-5	TRBV29-1	TGCAGCGTTGCCCATGGGACAGGGGGGAATCAGCCCCAGCATTTT	CSVAHGTGGNQPQHF
.	.	TRBJ2-3	TRBV5-1	TGCGCCAGCAGCCAAGAAGCTTTCTCTAGCACAGATACGCAGTATTTT	CASSQEAFSSTDTQYF
few	.	TRBJ2-3	TRBV25-1	TGTGCCAGCAGTGGAATTGGAGGGGACACAGATACGCAGTATTTT	CASSGIGGDTDTQYF
.	.	TRBJ1-1	TRBV5-1	TGCGCCAGCAGCTTGGACCAGGGGCGGCCGACTGAAGCTTTCTTT	CASSLDQGRPTEAFF
.	.	TRBJ2-5	TRBV7-8	TGTGCCAGCAGCTTAGATCCAATCGGGACCCAGTACTTC	CASSLDPIGTQYF
.	.	TRBJ2-3	TRBV29-1	TGCAGTCAAAGGGCCGATACCACAGATACGCAGTATTTT	CSQRADTTDTQYF
few	.	TRBJ1-6	TRBV28	TGTGCCAGCAGCGTAAGGGTGTATTCACCCCTCCACTTT	CASSVRVYSPLHF
few	.	TRBJ1-1	TRBV4-3	TGCGCCAGCAGCCGCGGGACAATTGAAGCTTTCTTT	CASSRGTIEAFF
few	.	TRBJ2-2	TRBV6-5	TGTGCCAGCAGTTACGGAATACTCACCGGGGAGCTGTTTTTT	CASSYGILTGELFF
.	TRBD2	TRBJ2-7	TRBV6-2/TRBV6-3	TGTGCCAGCCTTCAGCGGGGGGTCATACCCTACGAGCAGTACTTC	CASLQRGVIPYEQYF
many	.	TRBJ2-1	TRBV9	TGTGCCAGCAGCGGCCCTCTAGCCGAGCTGGGGTACAATGAGCAGTTCTTC	CASSGPLAELGYNEQFF
.	TRBD1	TRBJ2-1	TRBV19	TGTGTCAGTAGTATTTGGGGCAGGGGGCGTCCCCGGCCGATCCGCGGGCAGTTCTTC	CVSSIWGRGRPRPIRGQFF
few	.	TRBJ2-2	TRBV28	TGTGCCAGCAGTACAGGGTCTCTTTCCACCGGGGAGCTGTTTTTT	CASSTGSLSTGELFF
.	.	TRBJ2-5	TRBV29-1	TGCAGCGTTGTGGGGCCCCACCAAGAGACCCAGTACTTC	CSVVGPHQETQYF
.	TRBD2	TRBJ2-1	TRBV11-1	TGTGCCAGCAGCTCATCCCCGGGACTAGCGGGGGACCCCCTTGGGCGAGAGCAGTTCTTC	CASSSSPGLAGDPLGREQFF
few	TRBD1	TRBJ2-7	TRBV20-1	TGCAGTGCTATGCGGCCAGGGGGCGAAATACGGTACGAGCAGTACTTC	CSAMRPGGEIRYEQYF
.	.	TRBJ1-2	TRBV7-2	TGTGCCAGCAGCTTGGGGGATCACCCCTATGGCTACACCTTC	CASSLGDHPYGYTF
.	TRBD2	TRBJ2-2	TRBV7-9	TGTGCCAGCAGCTCTGTCTGGCGGGAGAAGTCTGGGGAGCTGTTTTTT	CASSSVWREKSGELFF
.	.	TRBJ1-2	TRBV6-5	TGTGCCAGCAGTTATTCCCTCTCAGGACAAGAAGTCGGCTACACCTTC	CASSYSLSGQEVGYTF
.	.	TRBJ2-3	TRBV21-1	TGTGCCAGCAGCAGGCAGGGGAGAGATACGCAGTATTTT	CASSRQGRDTQYF
few	.	TRBJ2-7	TRBV9	TGTGCCAGCAGCGTAGGCCGGGTTGACGAGCAGTACTTC	CASSVGRVDEQYF
.	.	TRBJ1-2	TRBV4-2	TGTGCCAGCAGCCAAGGCGTAGCCTCCGATGCTGGCTACACCTTC	CASSQGVASDAGYTF
once	.	TRBJ1-1	TRBV29-1	TGCAGCGTTAGCAAAGGGGAGGACACTGAAGCTTTCTTT	CSVSKGEDTEAFF